This T cell receptor beta chain was identified in a study of CD8 T cells in ankylosing spondylitis. The CDR3 extends over 14 amino acids. CDR1 and CDR2 from the germline V gene are SGHDT and YYEEEE. Trimming pared 5 bases from V and 1 base from J, leaving 12 bases between. This clonotype occurred many times. Its antigen is unknown. Study-wide findings and caveats: Previously reported in reactive arthritis synovial fluid and blood were some of the motif variants. Seven to nine highly homologous variants made up a TCR beta motif that seemed to typify ankylosing spondylitis blood.

TCRdb called the 5' RACE reads again in MiXCR, with one record for every CDR3 protein. The sample carries approximately 220,000 distinct CDR3 sequences, 20% to 30% recorded once. Sequences were obtained from blood, either unsorted or a sorted T cell fraction (not recorded which). The receptor's source is a male donor with ankylosing spondylitis or in good health (not recorded which). The V gene is TRBV5-6, the J gene TRBJ1-2; weak D call: TRBD1 (5 bases). The CDR3 DNA reads TGTGCCAGCAGTCCGCCGGGGGATAACTATGGCTACACCTTC. Translated, it gives CASSPPGDNYGYTF.